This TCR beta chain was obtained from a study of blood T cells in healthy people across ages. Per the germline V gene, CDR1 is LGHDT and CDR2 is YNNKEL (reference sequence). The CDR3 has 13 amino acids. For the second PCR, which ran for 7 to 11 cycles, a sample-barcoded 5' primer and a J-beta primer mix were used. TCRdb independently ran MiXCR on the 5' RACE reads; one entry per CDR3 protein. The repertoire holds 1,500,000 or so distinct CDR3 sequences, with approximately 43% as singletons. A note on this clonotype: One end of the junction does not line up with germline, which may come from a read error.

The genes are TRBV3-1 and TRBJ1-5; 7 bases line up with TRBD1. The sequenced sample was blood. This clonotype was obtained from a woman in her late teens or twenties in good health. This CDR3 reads CVSSQGGTTPQHF. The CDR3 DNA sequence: TGTGTCAGCAGCCAAGGGGGCACGACGCCCCAGCATTTT.